This is a list of T cell receptor beta chains from one sample in a study of shared clonotypes between healthy human individuals. Libraries were prepared by immunoSEQ multiplex PCR; TCRdb keeps only in-frame clonotypes and omits some of them. The sample records roughly 1,800,000 clones, roughly 95% being singletons. The material sequenced was naive CD8+ T cells sorted from blood. The source is a man aged 18 to 30 in good health. The CDR3 runs from the conserved cysteine through the conserved F or W. The order of the fields is J gene, clone size, CDR3 length, V gene, D gene, CDR3 DNA, CDR3 protein. The D gene is left open where the match is weak. A clone size is listed for some rows: how often the clone was seen (once, few, many), or a class if it is expanded.

J: TRBJ2-3
size: -
length: 18
V: TRBV19
D: -
DNA: TGTGCCAGTAGTATAGAAAAGGAGGTAATAGGTGGTCCAGATACGCAGTATTTT
CDR3: CASSIEKEVIGGPDTQYF

J: TRBJ1-5
size: once
length: 20
V: TRBV13
D: -
DNA: TGTGCCAGCAGCTTCCCCCCTGCACCACCGGGGCAGTACATGAATCAGCCCCAGCATTTT
CDR3: CASSFPPAPPGQYMNQPQHF

J: TRBJ2-3
size: once
length: 13
V: TRBV28
D: -
DNA: TGTGCCAGCAGGGGCAACGACGGCGATACGCAGTATTTT
CDR3: CASRGNDGDTQYF

J: TRBJ2-2
size: -
length: 17
V: TRBV13
D: -
DNA: TGTGCCAGCAGCTTAGAGGCGTCTAGCGAGAACACCGGGGAGCTGTTTTTT
CDR3: CASSLEASSENTGELFF

J: TRBJ1-2
size: once
length: 12
V: TRBV11-1
D: -
DNA: TGTGCCAGCAGCTCCCTGACGGATGGCTACACCTTC
CDR3: CASSSLTDGYTF

J: TRBJ2-7
size: once
length: 16
V: TRBV9
D: TRBD2
DNA: TGTGCCAGCAGCGAAGGGCGGGGGATCCATGCCTACGAGCAGTACTTC
CDR3: CASSEGRGIHAYEQYF

J: TRBJ2-1
size: -
length: 16
V: TRBV7-9
D: -
DNA: TGTGCCAGCAGCCAATCCGCCGGGACGTATAACAATGAGCAGTTCTTC
CDR3: CASSQSAGTYNNEQFF

J: TRBJ2-7
size: once
length: 15
V: TRBV28
D: TRBD1
DNA: TGTGCCAGCAGTTACCCGGCGACAGGGGCATACGAGCAGTACTTC
CDR3: CASSYPATGAYEQYF

J: TRBJ2-7
size: -
length: 13
V: TRBV11-2
D: TRBD1
DNA: TGTGCCAGCAGCTTGGACAGGGTCTGGGAGCAGTACTTC
CDR3: CASSLDRVWEQYF

J: TRBJ2-3
size: -
length: 15
V: TRBV7-9
D: TRBD2
DNA: TGTGCCAGCAGCCTCCTAGCGGGAGCAAAAGATACGCAGTATTTT
CDR3: CASSLLAGAKDTQYF

J: TRBJ2-1
size: -
length: 16
V: TRBV27
D: -
DNA: TGTGCCAGCAGCCCTTCCGGTGGCGAAAAAGCGAATGAGCAGTTCTTC
CDR3: CASSPSGGEKANEQFF

J: TRBJ1-1
size: -
length: 13
V: TRBV11-2
D: -
DNA: TGTGCCAGCAGCTTAGTGGTCGGCACTGAAGCTTTCTTT
CDR3: CASSLVVGTEAFF

J: TRBJ2-1
size: -
length: 13
V: TRBV5-1
D: -
DNA: TGCGCCAGCAGCCCCACCACAGGAAGCGAGCAGTTCTTC
CDR3: CASSPTTGSEQFF

J: TRBJ2-5
size: -
length: 15
V: TRBV5-8
D: TRBD1
DNA: TGTGCCAGCAGCTCAGGACAGGTCGTGCCAGAGACCCAGTACTTC
CDR3: CASSSGQVVPETQYF

J: TRBJ2-7
size: -
length: 14
V: TRBV6-6
D: TRBD1
DNA: TGTGCCAGCAGGCCTGGGACAGGGCTCCACGAGCAGTACTTC
CDR3: CASRPGTGLHEQYF

J: TRBJ2-1
size: -
length: 16
V: TRBV4-3
D: TRBD2
DNA: TGCGCCAGCAGCCGCCTCTACCTAGCGGGAGACAATGAGCAGTTCTTC
CDR3: CASSRLYLAGDNEQFF

J: TRBJ2-3
size: -
length: 12
V: TRBV13
D: -
DNA: TGTGCCAGCAGCCGTCGCACAGATACGCAGTATTTT
CDR3: CASSRRTDTQYF

J: TRBJ2-1
size: few
length: 10
V: TRBV6-6
D: -
DNA: TGTGCCAGCCAGTACAATGAGCAGTTCTTC
CDR3: CASQYNEQFF

J: TRBJ1-2
size: few
length: 14
V: TRBV12-5
D: -
DNA: TGTGCTAGTGCCCCCGGCGGAGCTAACTATGGCTACACCTTC
CDR3: CASAPGGANYGYTF

J: TRBJ2-1
size: once
length: 13
V: TRBV13
D: -
DNA: TGTGCCAGCAGCTTAGGGAACTCGAATGAGCAGTTCTTC
CDR3: CASSLGNSNEQFF

J: TRBJ1-4
size: -
length: 15
V: TRBV19
D: -
DNA: TGTGCCAGTAGTATAACTGGGCAGCCGAATGAAAAACTGTTTTTT
CDR3: CASSITGQPNEKLFF

J: TRBJ2-2
size: -
length: 14
V: TRBV28
D: -
DNA: TGTGCCAGCAGGACGACAGGGAACACCGGGGAGCTGTTTTTT
CDR3: CASRTTGNTGELFF

J: TRBJ1-5
size: -
length: 14
V: TRBV4-1
D: -
DNA: TGCGCCAGCAGCCAAGAACGGGGTGTCCAGCCCCAGCATTTT
CDR3: CASSQERGVQPQHF

J: TRBJ1-5
size: -
length: 14
V: TRBV10-2
D: -
DNA: TGCGCCAGCAGTTATGAGGGTGGGGGTCAGCCCCAGCATTTT
CDR3: CASSYEGGGQPQHF

J: TRBJ1-2
size: once
length: 14
V: TRBV2
D: -
DNA: TGTGCCAGCAGTACCGTGGACAGAAACTATGGCTACACCTTC
CDR3: CASSTVDRNYGYTF

J: TRBJ1-3
size: -
length: 16
V: TRBV4-1
D: TRBD1
DNA: TGCGCCAGCAGCCAAGATGGGGAGGGGGCCGGAAACACCATATATTTT
CDR3: CASSQDGEGAGNTIYF

J: TRBJ2-2
size: -
length: 14
V: TRBV7-9
D: -
DNA: TGTGCCAGCAGCTTAGCTCCAGGGACCGGGGAGCTGTTTTTT
CDR3: CASSLAPGTGELFF

J: TRBJ1-1
size: -
length: 13
V: TRBV18
D: -
DNA: TGTGCCAGCTCACCACCAGGACCCTTAGAAGCTTTCTTT
CDR3: CASSPPGPLEAFF

J: TRBJ2-5
size: -
length: 14
V: TRBV2
D: -
DNA: TGTGCCAGCAGTGAAGTGGAGGTCAGGGAGACCCAGTACTTC
CDR3: CASSEVEVRETQYF

J: TRBJ1-1
size: few
length: 14
V: TRBV30
D: TRBD1
DNA: TGTGCCTGGAGTCCCGGGACAGGGGGCACTGAAGCTTTCTTT
CDR3: CAWSPGTGGTEAFF

J: TRBJ1-2
size: -
length: 16
V: TRBV14
D: -
DNA: TGTGCCAGCAGCCAAGACAGTTTCCCGGCTAACTATGGCTACACCTTC
CDR3: CASSQDSFPANYGYTF

J: TRBJ2-5
size: -
length: 13
V: TRBV4-3
D: -
DNA: TGCGCCAGCAGCCAAGATAACGAAGAGACCCAGTACTTC
CDR3: CASSQDNEETQYF

J: TRBJ2-1
size: -
length: 15
V: TRBV28
D: TRBD1
DNA: TGTGCCAGCAGTGGTACAGGGGGCTCCTACAATGAGCAGTTCTTC
CDR3: CASSGTGGSYNEQFF

J: TRBJ2-3
size: once
length: 16
V: TRBV4-1
D: TRBD2
DNA: TGCGCCAGCAGCCAAGATACGGCTAGCGGGAGAGATACGCAGTATTTT
CDR3: CASSQDTASGRDTQYF

J: TRBJ2-7
size: -
length: 15
V: TRBV5-4
D: -
DNA: TGTGCCGTCGGGGACACAGCGGGGCCCTCCTACGAGCAGTACTTC
CDR3: CAVGDTAGPSYEQYF

J: TRBJ1-2
size: -
length: 14
V: TRBV30
D: TRBD1
DNA: TGTGCCTGGTCAACTGGGACAGGGGTCTATGGCTACACCTTC
CDR3: CAWSTGTGVYGYTF

J: TRBJ2-5
size: once
length: 11
V: TRBV27
D: -
DNA: TGTGCCAGCTCAGTCCAAGAGACCCAGTACTTC
CDR3: CASSVQETQYF

J: TRBJ2-1
size: once
length: 15
V: TRBV4-3
D: TRBD2
DNA: TGCGCCAGCAGCCAACTACGGGAGGCCTACAATGAGCAGTTCTTC
CDR3: CASSQLREAYNEQFF

J: TRBJ1-1
size: -
length: 12
V: TRBV6-4
D: -
DNA: TGTGCCAGCAGTGCTCCCGCCGCTGAAGCTTTCTTT
CDR3: CASSAPAAEAFF

J: TRBJ2-1
size: -
length: 12
V: TRBV9
D: -
DNA: TGTGCCAGCAGCGCCTGGGATAATGAGCAGTTCTTC
CDR3: CASSAWDNEQFF

J: TRBJ1-1
size: -
length: 15
V: TRBV19
D: -
DNA: TGTGCCAGTAGTATGCTAGGGGGTGGAGGGACTGAAGCTTTCTTT
CDR3: CASSMLGGGGTEAFF

J: TRBJ2-7
size: -
length: 15
V: TRBV6-5
D: -
DNA: TGTGCCAGCAGCCAATCGCAGGGGCTAGCCTACGAGCAGTACTTC
CDR3: CASSQSQGLAYEQYF

J: TRBJ2-1
size: -
length: 15
V: TRBV18
D: -
DNA: TGTGCCAGCTCGTCCTCCGGGACCTCCTACAATGAGCAGTTCTTC
CDR3: CASSSSGTSYNEQFF